This T cell receptor (beta chain) derives from a study of OX40 agonist ivuxolimab in advanced cancers. Broader study findings: By week 6 at 0.1 to 3.0 mg/kg, blood CD4+ and CD8+ T cells had expanded clonally.

A word on this clone: Its antigen is unknown.

Looked up from germline, CDR1 is SNHLY and CDR2 is FYNNEI. The V gene end was trimmed by 6 bases and the J gene end by 4 bases; junction bases not matched to a gene: 10. The length of the CDR3 is 15 residues. TCRdb's copy holds only in-frame clones and misses some; the assay was immunoSEQ multiplex PCR. The sample carries about 67,000 clones, around 83% recorded once. The source was CD4+ or CD8+ T cells sorted from blood, collected in a trial of the OX40 agonist ivuxolimab. This sequence was found in an adult with an advanced solid tumor such as melanoma, head and neck, liver or kidney cancer. The chain joins TRBV2 to TRBJ2-7; 9 bases map to TRBD1. This CDR3 reads CASRQGTGYSYEQYF. CDR3 nucleotide sequence: TGTGCCAGCAGGCAAGGGACAGGGTACTCATACGAGCAGTACTTC.